This entry is about one T cell receptor (beta chain). The data were obtained in a study of CD4 T cells in relation to SARS-CoV-2 and coronaviruses. Produced via immunoSEQ multiplex PCR; TCRdb's table is partial and in-frame only. The profile shows roughly 71,000 clones, 80% to 90% of them singletons. The unexposed donors gave CD4+ T cells in 2011-2018, prior to COVID-19. Cryopreserved PBMCs were CD4-enriched, then split into naive and memory cells. Sequenced input: memory CD4+ T cells from PBMCs. The sequence was obtained from a human donor in good health.

CDR3 amino acids: CASSIGTGRSPDTQYF. The CDR3 DNA reads as TGTGCCAGCAGCATCGGGACAGGGAGGAGTCCAGATACGCAGTATTTT. The gene calls are TRBV9 and TRBJ2-3; 9 nucleotides agree with TRBD1. The CDR3 totals 16 residues. Germline CDR1 and CDR2: SGDLS and YYNGEE. Trimming cost V 4 bases and J 4 bases; bases outside gene matches: 10.